These T cell receptor beta chains were read from a single sample in a study of response to subunit inactivated influenza vaccine. TCRdb recomputed calls from the RT-PCR reads with MiXCR, one row per CDR3 protein. The table lists 450,000 to 600,000 distinct CDR3 sequences, approximately 7.1% of them singletons. The sample in question was PBMCs from blood, obtained 23 to 25 months after vaccination. Receptors were obtained from a man aged 45-69 years who received an inactivated influenza vaccine. CDR3s include the opening cysteine and the closing phenylalanine or tryptophan. A D gene is named only where the DNA matches it firmly. The listing skips clone size in some rows; elsewhere it reads once, few, many or a size class.

D gene: NA
J gene: TRBJ1-1
V gene: TRBV3-1
clone size: many
CDR3 protein: CASSQGVAGTEAFF
CDR3 DNA: TGTGCCAGCAGCCAAGGAGTGGCGGGCACTGAAGCTTTCTTT

D gene: NA
J gene: TRBJ2-7
V gene: TRBV6-5
clone size: NA
CDR3 protein: CASSYSGGIYEQYF
CDR3 DNA: TGTGCCAGCAGTTACTCCGGAGGGATTTACGAGCAGTACTTC

D gene: NA
J gene: TRBJ2-7
V gene: TRBV29-1
clone size: many
CDR3 protein: CSVEDSVAGGIYEQYF
CDR3 DNA: TGCAGCGTTGAAGATTCGGTGGCAGGGGGGATCTACGAGCAGTACTTC

D gene: TRBD1
J gene: TRBJ1-5
V gene: TRBV28
clone size: NA
CDR3 protein: CASTLRQGGYRGNQPQHF
CDR3 DNA: TGTGCCAGCACCCTTCGACAGGGGGGATATCGGGGCAATCAGCCCCAGCATTTT

D gene: NA
J gene: TRBJ2-7
V gene: TRBV11-2
clone size: NA
CDR3 protein: CASSLGGTLTYEQYF
CDR3 DNA: TGTGCCAGCAGCTTAGGGGGGACACTTACCTACGAGCAGTACTTC

D gene: NA
J gene: TRBJ2-3
V gene: TRBV20-1
clone size: many
CDR3 protein: CSARVWSLTDTQYF
CDR3 DNA: TGCAGTGCTAGAGTGTGGAGCTTGACAGATACGCAGTATTTT

D gene: NA
J gene: TRBJ1-2
V gene: TRBV7-2
clone size: few
CDR3 protein: CASSYDYGYTF
CDR3 DNA: TGTGCCAGCAGCTATGACTATGGCTACACCTTC

D gene: NA
J gene: TRBJ1-2
V gene: TRBV7-2
clone size: many
CDR3 protein: CASSYRQDVGYTF
CDR3 DNA: TGTGCCAGCAGCTACCGGCAGGACGTCGGCTACACCTTC

D gene: NA
J gene: TRBJ2-1
V gene: TRBV2
clone size: NA
CDR3 protein: CASMWDRNEQFF
CDR3 DNA: TGTGCCAGCATGTGGGATCGCAATGAGCAGTTCTTC

D gene: NA
J gene: TRBJ2-5
V gene: TRBV30
clone size: NA
CDR3 protein: CAWSVRERETQYF
CDR3 DNA: TGTGCCTGGAGTGTACGGGAGCGAGAGACCCAGTACTTC

D gene: TRBD1
J gene: TRBJ1-4
V gene: TRBV7-9
clone size: few
CDR3 protein: CASSTPTGVNEKLFF
CDR3 DNA: TGTGCCAGCAGCACCCCGACAGGGGTAAATGAAAAACTGTTTTTT

D gene: NA
J gene: TRBJ1-4
V gene: TRBV21-1
clone size: many
CDR3 protein: CASSSQPGPKNEKLFF
CDR3 DNA: TGTGCCAGCAGCTCACAGCCGGGACCGAAGAATGAAAAACTGTTTTTT

D gene: TRBD1
J gene: TRBJ1-2
V gene: TRBV4-1
clone size: few
CDR3 protein: CASSQERQGIGGYTF
CDR3 DNA: TGCGCCAGCAGCCAAGAACGACAGGGGATCGGGGGCTACACCTTC

D gene: NA
J gene: TRBJ1-5
V gene: TRBV30
clone size: many
CDR3 protein: CAWSVGGIRQPQHF
CDR3 DNA: TGTGCCTGGAGTGTCGGAGGGATTCGTCAGCCCCAGCATTTT

D gene: NA
J gene: TRBJ2-7
V gene: TRBV6-1
clone size: few
CDR3 protein: CASSEPIGSPYEQYF
CDR3 DNA: TGTGCCAGCAGTGAACCGATCGGGTCCCCCTACGAGCAGTACTTC

D gene: TRBD1
J gene: TRBJ2-7
V gene: TRBV5-1
clone size: NA
CDR3 protein: CASSLAGDRGYEQYF
CDR3 DNA: TGCGCCAGCAGCTTGGCCGGGGACAGGGGCTACGAGCAGTACTTC

D gene: TRBD1
J gene: TRBJ1-2
V gene: TRBV7-2
clone size: many
CDR3 protein: CASSDGQGKSYGYTF
CDR3 DNA: TGTGCCAGCAGCGACGGACAGGGGAAAAGCTATGGCTACACCTTC

D gene: TRBD1
J gene: TRBJ1-2
V gene: TRBV5-1
clone size: few
CDR3 protein: CASSRGTGAPYGGYTF
CDR3 DNA: TGCGCCAGCAGTCGTGGGACAGGGGCCCCATATGGGGGCTACACCTTC

D gene: NA
J gene: TRBJ2-5
V gene: TRBV5-1
clone size: NA
CDR3 protein: CASTQGRGSQETQYF
CDR3 DNA: TGCGCCAGCACCCAGGGGAGGGGGTCCCAAGAGACCCAGTACTTC

D gene: NA
J gene: TRBJ2-1
V gene: TRBV9
clone size: many
CDR3 protein: CASSGDLAFYNEQFF
CDR3 DNA: TGTGCCAGCAGCGGAGATCTAGCGTTCTACAATGAGCAGTTCTTC

D gene: TRBD2
J gene: TRBJ2-1
V gene: TRBV14
clone size: NA
CDR3 protein: CASSQAGGPNEQFF
CDR3 DNA: TGTGCCAGCAGCCAAGCGGGGGGGCCTAATGAGCAGTTCTTC

D gene: NA
J gene: TRBJ2-2
V gene: TRBV5-1
clone size: NA
CDR3 protein: CASSLGQGLETGELFF
CDR3 DNA: TGCGCCAGCAGCCTAGGCCAGGGTTTGGAGACCGGGGAGCTGTTTTTT

D gene: NA
J gene: TRBJ2-5
V gene: TRBV10-3
clone size: few
CDR3 protein: CAISELGPETQYF
CDR3 DNA: TGTGCCATCAGTGAATTAGGCCCGGAGACCCAGTACTTC

D gene: NA
J gene: TRBJ2-5
V gene: TRBV5-5
clone size: NA
CDR3 protein: CASSWTNRETQYF
CDR3 DNA: TGTGCCAGCAGCTGGACAAACAGGGAGACCCAGTACTTC

D gene: TRBD2
J gene: TRBJ2-7
V gene: TRBV7-2
clone size: NA
CDR3 protein: CASSSGLAGNKEQYF
CDR3 DNA: TGTGCCAGCAGCTCAGGACTAGCGGGGAATAAGGAGCAGTACTTC

D gene: TRBD2
J gene: TRBJ2-5
V gene: TRBV10-3
clone size: NA
CDR3 protein: CAISEGGTSDLGGETQYF
CDR3 DNA: TGTGCCATCAGTGAGGGCGGGACTAGCGACCTTGGTGGGGAGACCCAGTACTTC

D gene: TRBD2
J gene: TRBJ2-7
V gene: TRBV5-1
clone size: NA
CDR3 protein: CASSFGGTVFFYEQYF
CDR3 DNA: TGCGCCAGCAGCTTCGGGGGGACGGTCTTTTTCTACGAGCAGTACTTC

D gene: NA
J gene: TRBJ2-1
V gene: TRBV3-1
clone size: many
CDR3 protein: CASSQDYLARGNEQFF
CDR3 DNA: TGTGCCAGCAGCCAAGATTACCTAGCGAGGGGCAATGAGCAGTTCTTC

D gene: TRBD2
J gene: TRBJ2-2
V gene: TRBV20-1
clone size: NA
CDR3 protein: CSAAGETTGELFF
CDR3 DNA: TGCAGTGCGGCGGGGGAGACGACCGGGGAGCTGTTTTTT

D gene: TRBD2
J gene: TRBJ2-1
V gene: TRBV6-2/TRBV6-3
clone size: few
CDR3 protein: CASSYLIGRAAEQFF
CDR3 DNA: TGTGCCAGCAGTTACTTGATCGGGAGGGCAGCTGAGCAGTTCTTC

D gene: TRBD1
J gene: TRBJ2-3
V gene: TRBV20-1
clone size: NA
CDR3 protein: CSAGTAGTDTQYF
CDR3 DNA: TGCAGTGCTGGGACAGCTGGAACAGATACGCAGTATTTT

D gene: TRBD1
J gene: TRBJ1-5
V gene: TRBV12-3/TRBV12-4
clone size: NA
CDR3 protein: CASSLTGQGGNQPQHF
CDR3 DNA: TGTGCCAGCAGTTTAACAGGACAGGGGGGCAATCAGCCCCAGCATTTT

D gene: TRBD1
J gene: TRBJ2-1
V gene: TRBV5-5
clone size: few
CDR3 protein: CASSKTDRGAYNEQFF
CDR3 DNA: TGTGCCAGCAGTAAAACTGACAGGGGCGCCTACAATGAGCAGTTCTTC

D gene: NA
J gene: TRBJ2-7
V gene: TRBV12-3/TRBV12-4
clone size: many
CDR3 protein: CASSDRYEQYF
CDR3 DNA: TGTGCCAGCAGCGACAGATACGAGCAGTACTTC

D gene: TRBD2
J gene: TRBJ2-1
V gene: TRBV14
clone size: few
CDR3 protein: CASSPRTSGGHSYNEQFF
CDR3 DNA: TGTGCCAGCAGCCCCCGGACTAGCGGGGGGCACTCCTACAATGAGCAGTTCTTC

D gene: NA
J gene: TRBJ2-3
V gene: TRBV9
clone size: NA
CDR3 protein: CASSPPNPGLPTDTQYF
CDR3 DNA: TGTGCCAGCAGCCCTCCAAATCCGGGCCTCCCAACAGATACGCAGTATTTT

D gene: NA
J gene: TRBJ2-7
V gene: TRBV5-1
clone size: NA
CDR3 protein: CASSLDNGGRNEQYF
CDR3 DNA: TGCGCCAGCAGCTTGGACAACGGGGGCAGGAACGAGCAGTACTTC

D gene: NA
J gene: TRBJ1-5
V gene: TRBV3-1
clone size: few
CDR3 protein: CASSHGAVYSNQPQHF
CDR3 DNA: TGTGCCAGCAGCCACGGGGCCGTTTATAGCAATCAGCCCCAGCATTTT

D gene: TRBD2
J gene: TRBJ2-1
V gene: TRBV2
clone size: NA
CDR3 protein: CASRLKGGLAGAASYNEQFF
CDR3 DNA: TGTGCCAGCAGACTGAAGGGGGGACTAGCGGGGGCCGCGTCCTACAATGAGCAGTTCTTC

D gene: NA
J gene: TRBJ1-5
V gene: TRBV5-6
clone size: NA
CDR3 protein: CASSLGQMSNQPQHF
CDR3 DNA: TGTGCCAGCAGCTTGGGTCAGATGTCTAATCAGCCCCAGCATTTT

D gene: NA
J gene: TRBJ2-5
V gene: TRBV4-2
clone size: NA
CDR3 protein: CASSQDVERRETQYF
CDR3 DNA: TGTGCCAGCAGCCAAGATGTGGAGAGGAGAGAGACCCAGTACTTC

D gene: TRBD2
J gene: TRBJ2-2
V gene: TRBV15
clone size: NA
CDR3 protein: CATSRDSGVGTGELFF
CDR3 DNA: TGTGCCACCAGCAGGGATAGCGGGGTTGGCACCGGGGAGCTGTTTTTT

D gene: TRBD1
J gene: TRBJ2-5
V gene: TRBV24-1
clone size: few
CDR3 protein: CATSVKDRGYQETQYF
CDR3 DNA: TGTGCCACCAGTGTTAAGGACAGGGGGTACCAAGAGACCCAGTACTTC

D gene: NA
J gene: TRBJ2-7
V gene: TRBV11-2
clone size: few
CDR3 protein: CASSLDPGTFYEQYF
CDR3 DNA: TGTGCCAGCAGCTTAGATCCTGGGACATTCTACGAGCAGTACTTC

D gene: TRBD1
J gene: TRBJ2-7
V gene: TRBV12-3/TRBV12-4
clone size: many
CDR3 protein: CASRGTAYEQYF
CDR3 DNA: TGTGCCAGCAGAGGGACAGCCTACGAGCAGTACTTC

D gene: NA
J gene: TRBJ1-2
V gene: TRBV5-1
clone size: many
CDR3 protein: CASSLGGDYGYTF
CDR3 DNA: TGCGCCAGCAGCTTGGGGGGGGACTATGGCTACACCTTC

D gene: NA
J gene: TRBJ2-7
V gene: TRBV20-1
clone size: NA
CDR3 protein: CSARDGGQFAYEQYF
CDR3 DNA: TGCAGTGCTAGAGATGGAGGTCAGTTTGCCTACGAGCAGTACTTC

D gene: TRBD2
J gene: TRBJ2-7
V gene: TRBV4-2
clone size: NA
CDR3 protein: CASSQAGFSGSSSYEQYF
CDR3 DNA: TGTGCCAGCAGCCAGGCAGGGTTTAGCGGGAGTTCGTCCTACGAGCAGTACTTC

D gene: NA
J gene: TRBJ1-4
V gene: TRBV4-1
clone size: few
CDR3 protein: CASSQEREKLFF
CDR3 DNA: TGCGCCAGCAGCCAAGAGCGGGAAAAACTGTTTTTT

D gene: NA
J gene: TRBJ1-2
V gene: TRBV14
clone size: few
CDR3 protein: CASSQDGFSDYGYTF
CDR3 DNA: TGTGCCAGCAGCCAAGATGGCTTCAGTGACTATGGCTACACCTTC

D gene: NA
J gene: TRBJ2-1
V gene: TRBV9
clone size: few
CDR3 protein: CASSVEGTAYNEQFF
CDR3 DNA: TGTGCCAGCAGCGTAGAAGGGACGGCCTACAATGAGCAGTTCTTC

D gene: NA
J gene: TRBJ1-1
V gene: TRBV6-5
clone size: many
CDR3 protein: CASSYSAYTEAFF
CDR3 DNA: TGTGCCAGCAGTTACTCAGCTTACACTGAAGCTTTCTTT

D gene: NA
J gene: TRBJ1-1
V gene: TRBV5-1
clone size: few
CDR3 protein: CASTGAYEAFF
CDR3 DNA: TGCGCCAGCACCGGGGCTTATGAAGCTTTCTTT

D gene: NA
J gene: TRBJ2-1
V gene: TRBV24-1
clone size: few
CDR3 protein: CATSSGLNYNEQFF
CDR3 DNA: TGTGCCACCAGTTCCGGACTCAACTACAATGAGCAGTTCTTC

D gene: NA
J gene: TRBJ1-2
V gene: TRBV12-3/TRBV12-4
clone size: many
CDR3 protein: CASSLGGDNGYTF
CDR3 DNA: TGTGCCAGCAGTTTAGGGGGGGACAATGGCTACACCTTC

D gene: TRBD1
J gene: TRBJ1-1
V gene: TRBV12-3/TRBV12-4
clone size: many
CDR3 protein: CASSPTGGNTEAFF
CDR3 DNA: TGTGCCAGCAGCCCGACAGGGGGGAACACTGAAGCTTTCTTT

D gene: NA
J gene: TRBJ2-2
V gene: TRBV15
clone size: many
CDR3 protein: CATSRSLTSQGTNTGELFF
CDR3 DNA: TGTGCCACCAGCAGATCCCTCACAAGCCAGGGTACGAACACCGGGGAGCTGTTTTTT

D gene: NA
J gene: TRBJ2-3
V gene: TRBV12-3/TRBV12-4
clone size: few
CDR3 protein: CASSHLSGNTQYF
CDR3 DNA: TGTGCCAGCAGTCACCTTAGCGGAAATACGCAGTATTTT

D gene: TRBD1
J gene: TRBJ1-4
V gene: TRBV10-3
clone size: many
CDR3 protein: CAISPPGQGRRLFF
CDR3 DNA: TGTGCCATCAGCCCGCCGGGACAGGGTAGGAGACTGTTTTTT